The 3 T cell receptor beta chains reported below all come from one sample, sequenced in a study of blood T cell repertoires in COVID-19. Using immunoSEQ multiplex PCR, the repertoire was profiled, and TCRdb retains in-frame clones only, with some absent. The sample consists of 100,000 to 120,000 clones, less than 85% of them appearing once. The sequenced sample consisted of peripheral blood. These receptor sequences come from a woman older than 75 with acute or convalescent COVID-19.

V is TRBV3-1 (or the pseudogene TRBV3-2) and J is TRBJ1-1; TRBD1 might be the D (5 bases). There are 14 residues in the CDR3. Between the trimmed V and J ends, which lost 1 base and 4 bases, there was a span of 10 bases. The germline V gene encodes CDR1 LGHDT and CDR2 YNNKEL (reference sequence). The CDR3 DNA reads as TGTGCCAGCAGCCAAGTTCTCGGGGGCACTGAAGCTTTCTTT. This codes for CASSQVLGGTEAFF.

The V gene is TRBV7-8, the J gene TRBJ2-1; 15 bases map to TRBD2. Looked up from germline, CDR1 is SGHVS and CDR2 is FQNEAQ. The V segment lost 4 bases and the J segment 9 bases; nucleotides outside the gene matches: 10. This CDR3 has 17 residues. This CDR3 is CASSSRAGTSGGTEQFF. The CDR3 DNA sequence: TGTGCCAGCAGCTCGAGAGCCGGGACTAGCGGGGGGACTGAGCAGTTCTTC.

CDR3 nucleotides: TGTGCCAGCAGGTACGGGGGACAGGTTGAGCAGTTCTTC. Its translation is CASRYGGQVEQFF. This chain connects TRBV2 to TRBJ2-1; TRBD1 matches at 8 bases. Trimming took 6 bases from V and 9 from J; bases not matched to a gene: 7. Germline V gene sequence: CDR1 SNHLY, CDR2 FYNNEI. The CDR3 runs 13 residues.